This TCR beta chain was identified in a study of cytomegalovirus exposure and HLA in healthy donors. About this clone itself: The antigen remains unidentified.

The CDR3 is 12 residues long. V was cut by 7 bases and J by 0 bases, with 10 bases left in between. Germline loops: CDR1 SQVTM, CDR2 ANQGSEA. Study-wide results and limits: In vitro checks showed that a few CMV-associated chains really do target CMV antigens. Cytomegalovirus-associated status was assigned to 150 to 200 TCR beta chains.

Method: immunoSEQ multiplex PCR; TCRdb's copy keeps in-frame clones and lacks some. Among under 250,000 clones listed, more than 85% were seen once. Sequencing used PBMCs. The TCR sequence derives from a man younger than 30 in good health and CMV-seropositive. The V gene is TRBV29-1, the J gene TRBJ2-7; D uncertain. CDR3 sequence: CSATTNSYEQYF. CDR3 sequence (DNA): TGCAGCGCCACAACAAACTCCTACGAGCAGTACTTC.